The 24 T cell receptor beta chains below all came from one sample that was sequenced in a study of cytomegalovirus exposure and HLA in healthy donors. PCR primers comprised 60 Vbeta and 13 Jbeta primers. Produced via immunoSEQ multiplex PCR; TCRdb's table is partial and in-frame only. The profile covers approximately 35,000 clones, with roughly 84% appearing a single time and 3.5% to 4% taken by the ten largest. The sample consisted of PBMCs. The receptors shown here come from a woman aged 18-29 years in good health and CMV-seronegative.

This chain joins TRBV25-1 and TRBJ2-5; D not certain. Trimming removed 0 bases at V and 3 bases at J, with 5 bases between. The CDR3 totals 13 residues. CDR1 is MGHDK, CDR2 SYGVNS, per germline. CDR3 region: CASSEYRKETQYF. The CDR3 DNA is TGTGCCAGCAGTGAATACAGGAAAGAGACCCAGTACTTC.

The rearrangement links TRBV27 to TRBJ1-2; perhaps TRBD1 as D (6 bases). The CDR3 runs to 15 residues. V lost 4 bases to trimming and J lost 8 bases, with 20 bases between them. The germline gives CDR1 MNHEY, CDR2 SMNVEV (reference sequence). The CDR3 loop is CASSSISGQLEGYTF. In DNA form, the CDR3 reads TGTGCCAGCAGTTCCATATCTGGACAGCTCGAAGGCTACACCTTC.

The rearrangement uses TRBV13 and TRBJ1-2; no clear D. CDR3 length: 12 residues. Germline CDR1 reads PRHDT; CDR2 reads FYEKMQ (reference sequence). The V and J ends lost 5 bases and 12 bases respectively, with 16 bases between them. CDR3 region: CASSGGPPVHTF. As DNA, the CDR3 is TGTGCCAGCAGCGGCGGGCCGCCCGTCCACACCTTC.

The sample holds a few counts of this clone. This CDR3 is CASSPGLEVAKNIQYF. The CDR3 bases are TGTGCCAGCAGCCCGGGACTAGAGGTAGCCAAAAACATTCAGTACTTC. This rearrangement joins TRBV9 to TRBJ2-4; 8 nucleotides match TRBD2. Germline-derived CDR1 and CDR2 are SGDLS and YYNGEE. The CDR3 sequence is 16 residues long. V dropped 4 bases and J dropped 0; count of bases not matched to a gene: 6. The whole variable domain, remainder taken from reference TRBV9 and TRBJ2-4, is DSGVTQTPKHLITATGQRVTLRCSPRSGDLSVYWYQQSLDQGLQFLIQYYNGEERAKGNILERFSAQQFPDLHSELNLSSLELGDSALYFCASSPGLEVAKNIQYFGAGTRLSVL.

This clone was seen just once. J is TRBJ1-3 and V is TRBV7-8; D is unclear. CDR1 is SGHVS, CDR2 FQNEAQ, per germline. V was pared by 5 bases and J by 4 bases, with 6 bases between. The CDR3 has 12 residues. CDR3 sequence: CASSPQGNTIYF. DNA of the CDR3: TGTGCCAGCAGCCCCCAGGGAAACACCATATATTTT.

This clone was seen a single time. The gene calls are TRBV6-5 and TRBJ1-3; no firm D call. V dropped 5 bases and J dropped 1 base, with 9 bases sitting between them. This CDR3 has 14 amino acids. In germline, CDR1 is MNHEY, CDR2 SVGAGI. The CDR3 coding sequence is TGTGCCAGCAGTCGGGTAGAGTCTGGAAACACCATATATTTT. Its protein product is CASSRVESGNTIYF.

The rearrangement joins TRBV6-1 to TRBJ1-5; 9 nucleotides align to TRBD1. This CDR3 spans 16 amino acids. The ends lost 0 bases at V and 4 bases at J; junction bases unmatched: 4. Germline values: CDR1 MNHNS, CDR2 SASEGT. The CDR3 DNA reads TGTGCCAGCAGTGAAGCGGGACAGGGCGTAAATCAGCCCCAGCATTTT. Translating it yields CASSEAGQGVNQPQHF.

The chain uses TRBV7-2 and TRBJ2-1, with D perhaps TRBD2 (5 bases). Trimming removed 3 bases from V and 6 bases from J, with 12 bases in between. The CDR3 is made up of 14 amino acids. In germline, CDR1 is SGHTA, CDR2 FQGNSA. The CDR3 region is CASSFGGFTNEQFF. In DNA form, the CDR3 reads TGTGCCAGCAGCTTCGGAGGCTTTACCAATGAGCAGTTCTTC.

The V call is TRBV27, the J call TRBJ1-6; D gene uncertain. Trimming stripped 4 bases from V and 9 bases from J, with 10 bases between. The CDR3 totals 13 residues. The V gene's germline CDR1 is MNHEY and CDR2 SMNVEV (reference sequence). CDR3 coding DNA: TGTGCCAGCAGTTCTAGGAGTGCTTCACCCCTCCACTTT. Translation: CASSSRSASPLHF.

With regard to this clone: Other DNA sequences in the same sample also yield this CDR3. The V gene is TRBV7-2, the J gene TRBJ1-2; 12 nucleotides line up with TRBD1. The germline gives CDR1 SGHTA, CDR2 FQGNSA. The V and J ends lost 1 base and 6 bases, in that order; junction bases with no gene match: 9. This CDR3 has 17 residues. The CDR3 protein is CASSLGSGTGGANGYTF. The CDR3 DNA is TGTGCCAGCAGCTTAGGTTCGGGGACAGGGGGCGCGAATGGCTACACCTTC.

The rearrangement uses TRBV29-1 and TRBJ2-3, with D possibly being TRBD2 (6 bases). Germline CDR1 is SQVTM and CDR2 is ANQGSEA. This CDR3 comprises 10 residues. V shed 7 bases and J shed 4 bases, with 6 bases lying between them. The CDR3 region is CSGRADTQYF. CDR3 coding DNA: TGCAGCGGGAGGGCAGATACGCAGTATTTT.

This chain uses TRBV7-6 with TRBJ2-7; 9 bases line up with TRBD1. The V and J ends lost 5 bases and 5 bases, in that order; junction bases with no gene match: 13. CDR3 size: 16 residues. CDR1 is SGHVS and CDR2 is FNYEAQ in the germline V gene. In nucleotides, the CDR3 is TGTGCCAGCAGCCCACCCCGGGGACAGGGAAGCAACGAGCAGTACTTC. Translating it yields CASSPPRGQGSNEQYF.

The gene calls are TRBV25-1 and TRBJ2-2; TRBD1 matches at 10 bases. This CDR3 contains 15 residues. V gave up 4 bases and J gave up 3 bases; unmatched junction bases: 2. Per the germline V gene, CDR1 is MGHDK and CDR2 is SYGVNS. This chain's CDR3 is CASSAGTGDTGELFF. As DNA, the CDR3 is TGTGCCAGCAGTGCCGGGACAGGGGACACCGGGGAGCTGTTTTTT.

The chain is built from TRBV11-3 and TRBJ2-2; D is perhaps TRBD2 (6 bases). V lost 8 bases to trimming and J lost 3 bases, with 10 bases between them. CDR1 is SGHNT, CDR2 YENEEA, per germline. The CDR3 sequence is 13 residues long. CDR3: CASGWEDTGELFF. CDR3 sequence (DNA): TGTGCCAGCGGGTGGGAGGACACCGGGGAGCTGTTTTTT.

This clone was seen only once. The V call is TRBV11-2, the J call TRBJ2-5; no clear D gene. Near its end, the DNA agrees better with TRBJ2-7, so the J call may be wrong. The germline V gene encodes CDR1 SGHAT and CDR2 FQNNGV. This CDR3 spans 16 amino acids. CDR3 loop: CASSLERKRGSYEQYF. CDR3 DNA: TGTGCCAGCAGCTTAGAACGCAAGAGAGGTAGCTACGAGCAGTACTTC.

The chain links TRBV2 to TRBJ1-2; D remains unclear. The CDR3 spans 14 residues. CDR1 is SNHLY, CDR2 FYNNEI, per germline. V lost 3 bases and J lost 1, with 9 bases in between. The CDR3 here is CASSDYTDNYGYTF. CDR3 bases: TGTGCCAGCAGTGATTATACAGATAACTATGGCTACACCTTC.

The V call is TRBV7-9, the J call TRBJ2-1; TRBD2 agrees at 9 bases. The trim removed 5 bases at V and 6 bases at J, leaving 2 bases unmatched. In germline, CDR1 is SEHNR, CDR2 FQNEAQ (reference sequence). The CDR3 consists of 13 residues. CDR3 sequence (DNA): TGTGCCAGCAGCGTGGGACTAGCCAATGAGCAGTTCTTC. Translating it yields CASSVGLANEQFF.

The chain uses TRBV27 and TRBJ2-5; TRBD2 is a possible D gene (5 bases). This CDR3 spans 15 amino acids. CDR1 MNHEY and CDR2 SMNVEV come from the germline V gene (reference sequence). Trimming cost V 4 bases and J 3 bases, with 15 bases left between them. The CDR3 spells CASSSLLGAEETQYF. DNA for the CDR3: TGTGCCAGCAGTTCATTACTAGGAGCGGAAGAGACCCAGTACTTC.

Only a few counts were recorded for this clone. The rearrangement uses TRBV27 and TRBJ1-4; TRBD1 might be the D (6 bases). V was pared by 5 bases and J by 3 bases, with 10 bases between. The CDR3 length is 14 residues. Looked up from germline, CDR1 is MNHEY and CDR2 is SMNVEV (reference sequence). For the CDR3, the DNA is TGTGCCAGCAGTAAACAGGGCTCTAATGAAAAACTGTTTTTT. Its translation: CASSKQGSNEKLFF.

The count of this clone is one. The V call is TRBV6-1, the J call TRBJ2-5, with TRBD1 matching 9 bases. Germline CDR1 and CDR2: MNHNS and SASEGT. This CDR3 spans 17 amino acids. J gave up 4 bases and V 1 base, and 10 bases lay outside the gene matches. Here the CDR3 DNA reads TGTGCCAGCAGTGAAGGGGTCGGACAGGGGTTTTCAGAGACCCAGTACTTC. This sequence encodes CASSEGVGQGFSETQYF.

V gene TRBV7-3 combines with J gene TRBJ2-3, with D hard to call. V lost 2 bases to trimming and J lost 2 bases, with 8 bases between them. The CDR3 is 14 amino acids. Germline V gene data show CDR1 as SGHTA and CDR2 as FQGTGA. CDR3: CASSLFPVTDTQYF. The CDR3, as DNA: TGTGCCAGCAGCTTATTTCCAGTCACAGATACGCAGTATTTT.

The chain recombines TRBV7-6 with TRBJ1-1; D is undetermined. The V end lost 2 bases, the J end lost 1 base, and 5 bases lay between the germline ends. CDR3 length: 13 residues. In germline, CDR1 is SGHVS, CDR2 FNYEAQ. The CDR3 sequence is CASSLSENTEAFF. In DNA, the CDR3 is TGTGCCAGCAGCTTAAGCGAGAACACTGAAGCTTTCTTT.

The sample holds one count of this clone. The V call is TRBV7-2, the J call TRBJ2-5, with 7 positions matching TRBD1. Germline CDR1 SGHTA, CDR2 FQGNSA. CDR3 length: 16 amino acids. J lost 5 bases, V lost 0 bases, and 9 bases had no gene match. CDR3 residues: CASSLAVQQGLETQYF. CDR3 DNA: TGTGCCAGCAGCTTAGCCGTTCAACAGGGGTTGGAGACCCAGTACTTC.

This clone appeared a single time. The V gene is TRBV29-1, the J gene TRBJ1-1; 7 bases line up with TRBD1. The CDR3 has 14 amino acids. The V and J ends lost 8 bases and 1 base, in that order; junction bases with no gene match: 10. Germline values: CDR1 SQVTM, CDR2 ANQGSEA. The CDR3 nucleotides read TGCAGCACCCTGGGACAGCACGAGAACACTGAAGCTTTCTTT. Encoded protein: CSTLGQHENTEAFF.